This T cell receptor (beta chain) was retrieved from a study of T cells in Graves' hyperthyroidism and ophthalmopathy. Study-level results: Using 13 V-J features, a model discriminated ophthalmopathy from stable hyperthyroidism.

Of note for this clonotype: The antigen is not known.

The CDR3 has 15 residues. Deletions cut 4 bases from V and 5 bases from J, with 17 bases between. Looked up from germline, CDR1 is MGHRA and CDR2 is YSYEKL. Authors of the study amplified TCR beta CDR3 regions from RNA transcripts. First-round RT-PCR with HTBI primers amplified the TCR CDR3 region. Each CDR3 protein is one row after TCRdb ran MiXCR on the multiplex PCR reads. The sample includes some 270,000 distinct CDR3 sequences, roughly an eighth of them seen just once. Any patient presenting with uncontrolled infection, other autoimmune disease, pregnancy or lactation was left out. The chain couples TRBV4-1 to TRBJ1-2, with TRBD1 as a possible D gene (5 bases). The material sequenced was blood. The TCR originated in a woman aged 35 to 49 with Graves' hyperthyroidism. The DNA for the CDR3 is TGCGCCAGCAGCCCCTCAAGAGGGGTGGGGTATGGCTACACCTTC. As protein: CASSPSRGVGYGYTF.